The clone carrying this T cell receptor beta chain appeared once. The antigen is not known. This CDR3 spans 14 amino acids. With 5 bases removed from V and 2 bases from J, the gap between germline ends came to 12 bases. The germline V gene has CDR1 SGHTA and CDR2 FQGNSA. The sample is drawn from a study of Ad26.COV2.S vaccination and SARS-CoV-2 variants. Study in general: By the intramuscular route, Ad26.COV2.S was given once, or twice 56 days apart.

Profiled with immunoSEQ multiplex PCR; TCRdb holds only in-frame clones, not every one. Of about 480,000 clones listed, around 85% were seen once; the top ten hold roughly 13%. The treatment denotes: around 19 received Ad26.COV2.S at low or high dose, single or two shots; 5 received placebo; per-sample allocation not given. Specimen acquisition occurred on day 63 following the initial vaccine or placebo injection. Study-level results: Vaccine and placebo recipients had similar non-spike TCR breadth.

The source of this sequence is a person between 18 and 65 years old who received the Ad26.COV2.S COVID-19 vaccine or a placebo. This chain connects TRBV7-2 to TRBJ2-5, with D perhaps being TRBD1 or TRBD2 (6 bases each). Source: peripheral blood, taken in a trial of Ad26.COV2.S vaccine versus placebo. In DNA form, the CDR3 reads TGTGCCAGCAGCCGCCGGGGGCTGCAAGAGACCCAGTACTTC. It encodes CASSRRGLQETQYF.